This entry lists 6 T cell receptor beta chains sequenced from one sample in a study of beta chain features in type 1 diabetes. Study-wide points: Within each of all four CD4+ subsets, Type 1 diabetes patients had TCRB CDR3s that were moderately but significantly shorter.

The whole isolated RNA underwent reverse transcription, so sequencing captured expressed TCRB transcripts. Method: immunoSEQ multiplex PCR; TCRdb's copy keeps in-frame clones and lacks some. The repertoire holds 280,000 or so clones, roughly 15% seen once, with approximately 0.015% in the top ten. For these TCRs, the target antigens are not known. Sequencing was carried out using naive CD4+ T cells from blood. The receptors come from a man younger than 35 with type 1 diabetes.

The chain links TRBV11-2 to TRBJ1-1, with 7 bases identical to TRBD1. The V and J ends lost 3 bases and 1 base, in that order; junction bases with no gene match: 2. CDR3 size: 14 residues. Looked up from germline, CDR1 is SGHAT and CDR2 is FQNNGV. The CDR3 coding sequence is TGTGCCAGCAGCTTGGGGACAGCGAACACTGAAGCTTTCTTT. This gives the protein CASSLGTANTEAFF.

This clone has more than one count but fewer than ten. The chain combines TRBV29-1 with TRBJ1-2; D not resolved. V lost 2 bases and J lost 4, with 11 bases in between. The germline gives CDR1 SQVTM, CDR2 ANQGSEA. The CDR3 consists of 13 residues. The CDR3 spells CSVEKRMVYGYTF. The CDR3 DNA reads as TGCAGCGTTGAAAAGCGGATGGTCTATGGCTACACCTTC.

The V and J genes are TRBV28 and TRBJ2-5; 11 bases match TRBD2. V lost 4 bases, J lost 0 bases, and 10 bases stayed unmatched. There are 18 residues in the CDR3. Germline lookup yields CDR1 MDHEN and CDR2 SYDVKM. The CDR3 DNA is TGTGCCAGCAGTTATCGACTAGCGGGATATCATGACCAAGAGACCCAGTACTTC. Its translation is CASSYRLAGYHDQETQYF.

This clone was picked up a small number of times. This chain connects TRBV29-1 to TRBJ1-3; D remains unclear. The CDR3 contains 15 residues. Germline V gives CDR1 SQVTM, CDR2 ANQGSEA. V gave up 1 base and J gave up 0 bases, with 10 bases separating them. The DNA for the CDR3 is TGCAGCGTTGAAGGCAGGCTTAGCTCTGGAAACACCATATATTTT. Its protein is CSVEGRLSSGNTIYF.

CDR3 sequence (DNA): TGCGCCAGCAGCTTGACGGGGGGGACTAACACCGGGGAGCTGTTTTTT. The encoded protein is CASSLTGGTNTGELFF. This chain joins TRBV5-1 and TRBJ2-2, with 8 bases fitting TRBD2. Looked up from germline, CDR1 is SGHRS and CDR2 is YFSETQ. The CDR3 covers 16 residues. J gave up 2 bases and V 1 base, and 4 bases lay outside the gene matches.

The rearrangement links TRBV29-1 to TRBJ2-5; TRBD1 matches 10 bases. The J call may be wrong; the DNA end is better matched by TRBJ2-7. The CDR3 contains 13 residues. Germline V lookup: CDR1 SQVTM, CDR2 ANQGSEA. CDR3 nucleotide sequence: TGCAGCGCCTCGGGACAGGGGAATCGCGAGCAGTACTTC. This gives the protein CSASGQGNREQYF.